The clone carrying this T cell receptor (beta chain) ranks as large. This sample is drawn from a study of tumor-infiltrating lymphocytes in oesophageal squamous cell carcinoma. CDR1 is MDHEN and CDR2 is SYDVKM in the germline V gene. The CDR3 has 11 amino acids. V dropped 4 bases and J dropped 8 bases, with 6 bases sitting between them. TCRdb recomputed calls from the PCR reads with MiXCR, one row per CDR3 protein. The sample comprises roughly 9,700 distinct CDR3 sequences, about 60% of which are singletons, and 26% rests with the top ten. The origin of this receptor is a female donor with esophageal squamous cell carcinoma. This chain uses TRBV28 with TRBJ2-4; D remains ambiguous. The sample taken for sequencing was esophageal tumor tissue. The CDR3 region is CASSYKHIQYF. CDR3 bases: TGTGCCAGCAGTTATAAGCACATTCAGTACTTC.